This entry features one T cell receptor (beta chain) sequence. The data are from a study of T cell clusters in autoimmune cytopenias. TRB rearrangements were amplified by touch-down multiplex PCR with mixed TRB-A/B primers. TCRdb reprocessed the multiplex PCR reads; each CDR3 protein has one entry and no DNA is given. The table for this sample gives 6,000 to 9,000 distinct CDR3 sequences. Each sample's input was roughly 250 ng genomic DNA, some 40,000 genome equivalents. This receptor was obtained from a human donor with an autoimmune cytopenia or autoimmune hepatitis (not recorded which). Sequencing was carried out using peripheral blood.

The CDR3 here is CASSIQGGGGVEAFF. This chain links TRBV19 with TRBJ1-1. Germline V gives CDR1 LNHDA, CDR2 SQIVND (reference sequence). CDR3 length: 15 residues.